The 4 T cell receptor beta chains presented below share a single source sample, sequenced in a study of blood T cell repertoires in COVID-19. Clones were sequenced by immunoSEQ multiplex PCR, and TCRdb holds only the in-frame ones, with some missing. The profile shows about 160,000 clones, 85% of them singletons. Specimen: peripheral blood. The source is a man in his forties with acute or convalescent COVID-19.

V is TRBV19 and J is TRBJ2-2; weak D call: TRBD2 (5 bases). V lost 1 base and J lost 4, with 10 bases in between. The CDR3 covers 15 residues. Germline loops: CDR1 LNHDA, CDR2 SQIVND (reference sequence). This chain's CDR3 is CASSIGRAVTGELFF. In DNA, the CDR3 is TGTGCCAGTAGTATAGGTAGAGCGGTCACCGGGGAGCTGTTTTTT.

For the CDR3, the DNA is TGCGCCAGCAGCCCAGGACAGGGGGCTTATGGCTACACCTTC. Translation: CASSPGQGAYGYTF. The J gene is TRBJ1-2, the V gene TRBV5-1; 11 nucleotides match TRBD1. CDR3 length equals 14 residues. Germline loops: CDR1 SGHRS, CDR2 YFSETQ. With 4 bases clipped from V and 5 bases from J, the junction kept 4 bases outside the gene matches.

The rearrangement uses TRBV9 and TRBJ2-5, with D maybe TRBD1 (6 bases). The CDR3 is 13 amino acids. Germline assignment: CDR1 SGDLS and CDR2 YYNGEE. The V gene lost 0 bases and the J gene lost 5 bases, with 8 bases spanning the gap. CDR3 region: CASSVGGHETQYF. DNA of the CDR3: TGTGCCAGCAGCGTAGGGGGGCACGAGACCCAGTACTTC.

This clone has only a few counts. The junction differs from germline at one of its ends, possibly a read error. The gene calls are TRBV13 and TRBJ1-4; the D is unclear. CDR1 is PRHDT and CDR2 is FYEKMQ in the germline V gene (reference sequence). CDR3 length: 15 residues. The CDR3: CASSLGRGYEEKLFF. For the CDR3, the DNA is TGTGCCAGCAGCCTAGGACGCGGATATGAAGAAAAACTGTTTTTT.